This TCR beta chain was recovered during a study of cytomegalovirus exposure and HLA in healthy donors. The PCR used 60 Vbeta and 13 Jbeta primers. Sequencing was performed with immunoSEQ multiplex PCR; in TCRdb, only in-frame clones are kept and a portion is missing. The table records 160,000 or so clones, around 69% of them present only once. V was shortened by 3 bases and J by 5 bases, with 10 bases between the two germline ends. The CDR3 covers 13 residues. The germline V gene encodes CDR1 SGHRS and CDR2 YFSETQ. The sequence was obtained from a man in his fifties or sixties in good health and CMV-seronegative. Sample: PBMCs. V and J are TRBV5-1 and TRBJ2-3; possibly TRBD2 for D (5 bases). Here the CDR3 reads CASSSLALDTQYF. The CDR3 DNA is TGCGCCAGCAGCTCCCTAGCACTAGATACGCAGTATTTT.